A selection of T cell receptor beta chains follows, all from one sample in a study of T cells after yellow fever vaccination. TCRdb redid the calling of the 5' RACE reads with MiXCR, one entry per CDR3 protein. Altogether about 130,000 distinct CDR3 sequences are present, about 8.4% being singletons, with the ten largest covering under 40%. Sequences were derived from CD8+ T cells sorted from PBMCs, sampled on the day of the yellow fever booster vaccination. These receptors came from a man aged 18 to 29 who received the YFV17D yellow fever vaccine. The conserved cysteine and the conserved F or W are not part of the CDR3 here. The order of the fields is CDR3 protein, V gene.

CDR3 protein: SVVAGGRETQY; V gene: TRBV29-1
CDR3 protein: ASSESRAGSSYEQY; V gene: TRBV2
CDR3 protein: ASSFPAGTDYEQY; V gene: TRBV13
CDR3 protein: ASSIDRASTDTQY; V gene: TRBV19
CDR3 protein: ASHGGIETQY; V gene: TRBV7-2
CDR3 protein: ASSYTGGVADTQY; V gene: TRBV12-3/TRBV12-4
CDR3 protein: ASTLGGSYNEQF; V gene: TRBV12-3/TRBV12-4
CDR3 protein: ATSDFAGGVSSDTQY; V gene: TRBV24-1
CDR3 protein: ASSSLAAGGPKVTQY; V gene: TRBV6-5
CDR3 protein: ASMIPGANVLT; V gene: TRBV25-1
CDR3 protein: ASSHRLAGGRNEQF; V gene: TRBV19
CDR3 protein: ASSPTGITDTQY; V gene: TRBV12-3/TRBV12-4
CDR3 protein: ASSPAGFYEQY; V gene: TRBV11-2
CDR3 protein: ASSPQRGEGNEQF; V gene: TRBV4-3
CDR3 protein: ASSAAGGFEAF; V gene: TRBV19